This paragraph covers one T cell receptor (beta chain) sequence. This entry belongs to a study of blood T cells in healthy people across ages. Alongside a J-beta primer mix, a sample-barcoded 5' primer served in a second PCR lasting roughly 7 to 11 cycles. Each CDR3 protein is one row after TCRdb ran MiXCR on the 5' RACE reads. The sample records 800,000 to 1,000,000 distinct CDR3 sequences, around 48% being singletons. Each donor gave 9 to 10 milliliters of peripheral blood. Trimming removed 0 bases at V and 3 bases at J, with 14 bases between. This CDR3 contains 16 residues. Germline V gives CDR1 LGHDT, CDR2 YNNKEL (reference sequence).

The receptor's source is a man aged 25-40 years in good health. The rearrangement joins TRBV3-1 to TRBJ1-1; D call uncertain. Sequencing was carried out using blood. CDR3 DNA: TGTGCCAGCAGCCAAGAGGTACTCCTTGGCGACACTGAAGCTTTCTTT. As protein: CASSQEVLLGDTEAFF. Looking up the rest from reference TRBV3-1 and TRBJ1-1 gives the full variable domain: DTAVSQTPKYLVTQMGNDKSIKCEQNLGHDTMYWYKQDSKKFLKIMFSYNNKELIINETVPNRFSPKSPDKAHLNLHINSLELGDSAVYFCASSQEVLLGDTEAFFGQGTRLTVV.